Shown below are 19 T cell receptor beta chains from a single sample sequenced in a study of blood T cell repertoires in COVID-19. Using immunoSEQ multiplex PCR, the repertoire was profiled, and TCRdb retains in-frame clones only, with some absent. The table records 200,000 or so clones, 86% of them present only once. The sequenced sample was PBMCs or T cells enriched from blood (not recorded which). The receptors originated from a woman in her thirties or forties with acute COVID-19.

The genes are TRBV27 and TRBJ2-3; 13 positions match TRBD2. The length of the CDR3 is 19 residues. Trimming cost V 6 bases and J 6 bases; bases outside gene matches: 18. Germline V CDR1 and CDR2: MNHEY, SMNVEV (reference sequence). The CDR3 reads CASRRRLAGGTSTDDTQYF. CDR3 coding DNA: TGTGCCAGCAGAAGAAGACTAGCGGGGGGTACTAGCACAGATGATACGCAGTATTTT.

This rearrangement joins TRBV6-1 to TRBJ2-7; 7 nucleotides line up with TRBD2. Germline-derived CDR1 and CDR2 are MNHNS and SASEGT. V was clipped by 3 bases and J by 6 bases; unmatched bases: 8. The CDR3 runs 14 residues. The CDR3 spells CASSDLGRGGEQYV. The DNA for the CDR3 is TGTGCCAGCAGTGACCTGGGGAGGGGCGGCGAGCAGTACGTC.

CDR3 in amino acids: CASSEFRGGRYNEQFF. DNA for the CDR3: TGTGCCAGCAGTGAATTTCGCGGGGGGCGCTACAATGAGCAGTTCTTC. This chain links TRBV25-1 with TRBJ2-1; TRBD2 aligns across 8 bases. This CDR3 is built from 16 residues. Germline trimming cut 1 base from V and 3 bases from J; bases unmatched to any gene: 5. Germline V gene lookup returns CDR1 MGHDK and CDR2 SYGVNS. Complete variable domain (other parts from reference TRBV25-1 and TRBJ2-1): EADIYQTPRYLVIGTGKKITLECSQTMGHDKMYWYQQDPGMELHLIHYSYGVNSTEKGDLSSESTVSRIRTEHFPLTLESARPSHTSQYLCASSEFRGGRYNEQFFGPGTRLTVL.

The chain joins TRBV6-5 to TRBJ2-1, with TRBD1 matching over 9 bases. The CDR3 covers 15 residues. Germline CDR1 and CDR2: MNHEY and SVGAGI. Losses at the gene ends were 6 bases for V and 9 bases for J; bases not matched to a gene: 12. The CDR3 nucleotides are TGTGCCAGCAGCTCAGGACAGGGGTTCATTGGTGAGCAGTTCTTC. It specifies CASSSGQGFIGEQFF.

The V call is TRBV11-2, the J call TRBJ1-1; possibly TRBD1 for D (6 bases). The CDR3 has 15 residues. CDR1 and CDR2 (germline): SGHAT, FQNNGV. V shed 7 bases and J shed 1 base, with 16 bases lying between them. The CDR3, as DNA: TGTGCCAGCAACGAAAGGGGGTTGGCGAACACTGAAGCTTTCTTT. It is translated as CASNERGLANTEAFF. Supplemented by reference TRBV11-2 and TRBJ1-1, the full variable domain reads EAGVAQSPRYKIIEKRQSVAFWCNPISGHATLYWYQQILGQGPKLLIQFQNNGVVDDSQLPKDRFSAERLKGVDSTLKIQPAKLEDSAVYLCASNERGLANTEAFFGQGTRLTVV.

This chain joins TRBV20-1 and TRBJ2-5, with D possibly TRBD1 on 5 matching bases. CDR3 length: 11 residues. Trimming stripped 5 bases from V and 1 base from J, with 5 bases between. Germline V lookup: CDR1 DFQATT, CDR2 SNEGSKA (reference sequence). CDR3 sequence (DNA): TGCAGTGCTGACAGCCAAGAGACCCAGTACTTC. This encodes CSADSQETQYF.

V usage is TRBV7-2 and J usage is TRBJ2-7; D is undetermined. Germline V gene lookup returns CDR1 SGHTA and CDR2 FQGNSA. This CDR3 is built from 14 residues. V gave up 4 bases and J gave up 0 bases, with 10 bases separating them. This chain's CDR3 is CASSSRFSSYEQYF. DNA of the CDR3: TGTGCCAGCAGCTCCAGATTTTCCTCCTACGAGCAGTACTTC.

The rearrangement joins TRBV6-1 to TRBJ1-5, with D perhaps matching TRBD1 (6 bases). This CDR3 has 19 amino acids. Per the germline V gene, CDR1 is MNHNS and CDR2 is SASEGT. Trimming took 2 bases from V and 3 from J, leaving 23 bases between them. The CDR3 DNA reads TGTGCCAGCAGTGAAAGATGGGACATAACGTCGGTGTTCAATCAGCCCCAGCATTTT. Its translation: CASSERWDITSVFNQPQHF.

V gene TRBV9 combines with J gene TRBJ2-3, with a tentative D call TRBD1 (5 bases). This CDR3 has 16 residues. Trimming removed 2 bases from V and 2 bases from J, with 15 bases in between. From germline, CDR1 is SGDLS and CDR2 YYNGEE. CDR3 amino acids: CASSVPGQTNTDTQYF. The CDR3 bases are TGTGCCAGCAGCGTCCCCGGACAAACGAACACAGATACGCAGTATTTT.

The genes are TRBV3-1 (or the pseudogene TRBV3-2) and TRBJ2-1, with 16 bases matching TRBD2. CDR3 length: 13 amino acids. Looked up from germline, CDR1 is LGHDT and CDR2 is YNNKEL (reference sequence). Trimming at V came to 8 bases and at J to 14 bases, leaving 6 bases not matched to a gene. The CDR3 protein is CASSGTSGGAKFF. CDR3 DNA sequence: TGTGCCAGCTCAGGGACTAGCGGGGGGGCGAAGTTCTTC.

V gene TRBV2 combines with J gene TRBJ2-7; D gene uncertain. CDR3 length equals 12 residues. Germline V gene data show CDR1 as SNHLY and CDR2 as FYNNEI. Between the trimmed V and J ends, which lost 6 bases and 1 base, there was a span of 7 bases. The DNA of the CDR3 is TGTGCCAGCAGGGGCTTTTCCTACGAGCAGTACTTC. It codes for CASRGFSYEQYF.

V and J are TRBV2 and TRBJ1-2, with 8 bases aligning to TRBD1. Germline CDR1 is SNHLY and CDR2 is FYNNEI. J was trimmed by 12 bases and V by 6 bases; bases with no gene match: 18. The CDR3 has 15 amino acids. This CDR3 is CASRVYQGAPVLDTF. In DNA, the CDR3 is TGTGCCAGCAGGGTCTATCAGGGGGCTCCGGTTCTCGACACCTTC.

The CDR3, as DNA: TGTGCCAGCAGCCAGGCCCACAGGGGGCCGCGGGAGACCCAGTACTTC. Its protein product is CASSQAHRGPRETQYF. The V gene is TRBV3-1 (or the pseudogene TRBV3-2), the J gene TRBJ2-5, with 9 bases aligning to TRBD1. The germline V gene has CDR1 LGHDT and CDR2 YNNKEL (reference sequence). This CDR3 has 16 residues. Germline trimming cut 3 bases from V and 5 bases from J; bases unmatched to any gene: 10.

This rearrangement joins TRBV5-6 to TRBJ1-2; a possible D gene is TRBD1 (5 bases). The CDR3 extends over 18 amino acids. V lost 0 bases to trimming and J lost 3 bases, with 21 bases between them. CDR1 and CDR2 from the germline V gene are SGHDT and YYEEEE. The DNA of the CDR3 is TGTGCCAGCAGCTTGGCCGTTGCAAGGGGCGAGTGGGACTATGGCTACACCTTC. Translated: CASSLAVARGEWDYGYTF.

The chain uses TRBV2 and TRBJ1-3; 8 positions agree with TRBD1. The CDR3 extends over 13 amino acids. Losses at the gene ends were 4 bases for V and 6 bases for J; bases not matched to a gene: 2. Germline V gene lookup returns CDR1 SNHLY and CDR2 FYNNEI. CDR3 protein: CASSGTGTNTIYF. For the CDR3, the DNA is TGTGCCAGCAGTGGGACAGGGACAAACACCATATATTTT.

This clone was found once. The rearrangement uses TRBV24-1 and TRBJ1-1; no clear D. CDR3 length: 13 amino acids. Germline-derived CDR1 and CDR2 are KGHDR and SFDVKD. V was cut by 6 bases and J by 0 bases, with 7 bases left in between. Written as DNA, the CDR3 is TGTGCCACCAGTAACACCTTGAACACTGAAGCTTTCTTT. Protein: CATSNTLNTEAFF.

The chain recombines TRBV19 with TRBJ1-3, with D possibly TRBD1 on 5 matching bases. The germline V gene has CDR1 LNHDA and CDR2 SQIVND (reference sequence). The CDR3 runs to 14 residues. Trimming took 4 bases from V and 4 from J, leaving 11 bases between them. The CDR3 region has the DNA TGTGCCAGTAGTAGTCAGGGATCAGGAAACACCATATATTTT. Residues: CASSSQGSGNTIYF.

This chain joins TRBV4-1 and TRBJ1-1, with TRBD1 matching over 9 bases. Germline loops: CDR1 MGHRA, CDR2 YSYEKL. The CDR3 loop spans 13 amino acids. The J segment lost 4 bases and the V segment lost 4 bases, leaving 1 base of the junction unmatched. The CDR3 DNA is TGCGCCAGCAGCCGGGACAGGGCCACTGAAGCTTTCTTT. Its protein product is CASSRDRATEAFF.

The rearrangement joins TRBV7-9 to TRBJ2-5, with D perhaps matching TRBD1 (6 bases). The germline V and J ends were trimmed by 4 bases and 1 base, with 10 bases remaining between them. This CDR3 has 14 amino acids. Germline values: CDR1 SEHNR, CDR2 FQNEAQ (reference sequence). CDR3 DNA sequence: TGTGCCAGCAGCTCACAGGGCCGCCAAGAGACCCAGTACTTC. Translated, it gives CASSSQGRQETQYF.